What follows are 9 T cell receptor beta chains derived from one specimen sequenced in a study of tumor and adjacent non-tumor tissue in lung cancer. Three rounds of nested PCR, following a modified ARM-PCR protocol, produced the TCRbeta library. MiXCR was run by TCRdb on the multiplex PCR reads, yielding one entry per CDR3 protein. The profile shows fewer than 120,000 distinct CDR3 sequences, about 80% of them singletons. RNA was extracted from bulk tissue without any cell sorting. Sequenced input: lung tumor tissue. The source is a man in his 70s with non-small cell lung cancer.

There are a few counts of this clonotype. One end of the junction does not line up with germline, which may come from a read error. The chain is built from TRBV6-5 and TRBJ2-7; no clear D gene. Germline values: CDR1 MNHEY, CDR2 SVGAGI. The CDR3 length is 13 residues. CDR3 nucleotides: TGTGCCAGCAATTACACAAACTCCTACGAGCAGTACTTC. Translation gives CASNYTNSYEQYF.

Remarks on this clonotype: Since the CDR3 does not end with the conserved phenylalanine or tryptophan, this likely comes from a read error. The chain carries TRBV14 and TRBJ2-1; D might be TRBD1 (5 bases). The V and J ends lost 10 bases and 4 bases respectively, with 17 bases between them. Germline V lookup: CDR1 SGHDN, CDR2 FVKESK. There are 14 residues in the CDR3. The DNA of the CDR3 is TGTGCCATCAGTATCCAGGGCCCTTACAATGAGCAGTTCCTC. Translation: CAISIQGPYNEQFL.

V is TRBV29-1 and J is TRBJ1-2, with a weak D call TRBD1 (5 bases). This CDR3 comprises 13 residues. CDR1 and CDR2 (germline): SQVTM, ANQGSEA. V lost 7 bases and J lost 5, with 17 bases in between. CDR3 amino acids: CSAFSRVKYGYTF. The CDR3 nucleotides read TGCAGCGCATTCAGCAGGGTAAAGTATGGCTACACCTTC.

The chain is built from TRBV12-3 or TRBV12-4 and TRBJ2-5; TRBD1 matches 8 bases. The CDR3 has 13 amino acids. Trimming took 10 bases from V and 8 from J; bases not matched to a gene: 12. This chain's CDR3 is CATRPGQGSTQYF. For the CDR3, the DNA is TGTGCCACCAGACCAGGACAGGGCTCCACCCAGTACTTC.

In regard to this clonotype: The CDR3 end shows no conserved phenylalanine or tryptophan, and so a read error is likely. This chain links TRBV12-3 or TRBV12-4 with TRBJ1-5, with a weak D call TRBD1 (6 bases). The CDR3 length is 16 residues. In nucleotides, the CDR3 is TGTACCAGCAGTTTTAAGGCCTTTGGGGGCAAACAGCCCCAGCATCTT. This gives the protein CTSSFKAFGGKQPQHL.

Worth noting for this clonotype: Relative to the germline gene, one junction end is altered; a read error may explain this. This chain uses TRBV29-1 with TRBJ2-7; a possible D gene is TRBD1 (5 bases). CDR1 and CDR2 (germline): SQVTM, ANQGSEA. The CDR3 is 13 amino acids. The CDR3, as DNA: TGCAGCGTCACACAGGTCACACCGTACGAGGAGTACTTC. Translation: CSVTQVTPYEEYF.

The rearrangement links TRBV28 to TRBJ2-5; TRBD2 agrees at 7 bases. Trimming cost V 6 bases and J 10 bases; bases outside gene matches: 17. CDR3 length equals 15 residues. Germline CDR1 and CDR2: MDHEN and SYDVKM. The CDR3 spells CASSTRRGTGGVQYF. CDR3 nucleotides: TGTGCCAGCAGCACAAGGCGGGGGACGGGTGGGGTCCAGTACTTC. The full variable domain, rest sourced from reference TRBV28 and TRBJ2-5, is DVKVTQSSRYLVKRTGEKVFLECVQDMDHENMFWYRQDPGLGLRLIYFSYDVKMKEKGDIPEGYSVSREKKERFSLILESASTNQTSMYLCASSTRRGTGGVQYFGPGTRLLVL.

Points on this clonotype: At one of its ends the junction is not consistent with the germline gene, which may arise from a read error. V is TRBV6-6 and J is TRBJ2-2; D is unclear. The CDR3 runs 13 residues. CDR1 is MNHNY and CDR2 is SVGAGI in the germline V gene (reference sequence). Here the CDR3 reads CVLRSPNTVELFF. The CDR3 coding sequence is TGTGTTTTGAGAAGCCCAAACACCGTGGAGCTGTTTTTT.

This clonotype was observed a handful of times. The CDR3 DNA follows: TGTGCCAGCAGCTTACATTCCGGATGGAATGAAAAACTGTTTTTT. Protein product: CASSLHSGWNEKLFF. The V call is TRBV6-2 or TRBV6-3, the J call TRBJ1-4; D not resolved. CDR3 length: 15 amino acids. Between the trimmed V and J ends, which lost 6 bases and 5 bases, there was a span of 16 bases. Germline V gene data show CDR1 as MNHEY and CDR2 as SVGEGT.